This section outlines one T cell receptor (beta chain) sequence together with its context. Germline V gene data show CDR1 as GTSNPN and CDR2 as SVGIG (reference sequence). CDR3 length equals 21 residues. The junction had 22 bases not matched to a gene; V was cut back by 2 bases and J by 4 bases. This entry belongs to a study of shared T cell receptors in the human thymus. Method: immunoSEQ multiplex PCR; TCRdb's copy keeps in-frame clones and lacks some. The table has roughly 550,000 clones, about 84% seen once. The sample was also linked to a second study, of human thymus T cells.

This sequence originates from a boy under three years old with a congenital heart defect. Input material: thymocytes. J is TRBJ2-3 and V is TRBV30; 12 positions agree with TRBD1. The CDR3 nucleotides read TGTGCCTGGAGTCAAGACGACGGGACAGGGGGCTTGACTAGCTGGTCAGATACGCAGTATTTT. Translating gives CAWSQDDGTGGLTSWSDTQYF.